The sequence of this TCR beta chain was determined in a study of T cells in Graves' hyperthyroidism and ophthalmopathy. Per the germline V gene, CDR1 is SGHVS and CDR2 is FQNEAQ. The CDR3 is made up of 15 amino acids. V shed 3 bases and J shed 5 bases, with 17 bases lying between them. Amplified regions were TCR beta CDR3 sequences from RNA transcripts. The TCR CDR3 was amplified in a first-round RT-PCR using the HTBI primer set. One entry per CDR3 protein results from TCRdb running MiXCR on the multiplex PCR reads. Among about 350,000 distinct CDR3 sequences listed, about a sixth were seen once. The sample taken for sequencing was blood. The clonotype comes from a woman in her twenties or thirties with Graves' hyperthyroidism that later progressed to Graves' ophthalmopathy. The V call is TRBV7-8, the J call TRBJ2-7; the D is unclear. This CDR3 is CASSLVVLGIDEQYF. The CDR3 nucleotides read TGTGCCAGCAGCTTGGTGGTTTTAGGGATTGACGAGCAGTACTTC.